One and the same sample provided the 19 T cell receptor beta chains below, sequenced in a study of T cells after yellow fever vaccination. From the 5' RACE reads, TCRdb called clonotypes with MiXCR, one entry per CDR3 protein. The data hold 500,000 to 550,000 distinct CDR3 sequences, with roughly 22% observed a single time. Sequencing used PBMCs, obtained roughly 20 days after the first yellow fever vaccination. All receptors derive from a man aged 18 to 30 who received the YFV17D yellow fever vaccine.

This clonotype was observed a handful of times. CDR3 region: CASSLQGMADTQYF. CDR3 bases: TGTGCCAGCAGCTTGCAGGGTATGGCAGATACGCAGTATTTT. This sequence joins TRBV5-5 and TRBJ2-3; D is possibly TRBD1 (5 bases). The CDR3 totals 14 residues. Trimming stripped 1 base from V and 4 bases from J, with 10 bases between. The germline CDR1 and CDR2 sequences are SGHKS and YYEKEE (reference sequence).

V usage is TRBV5-4 and J usage is TRBJ2-2, with 8 bases that match TRBD1. The CDR3 runs 16 residues. CDR1 and CDR2 (germline): SGHNT, YYREEE (reference sequence). The ends lost 5 bases at V and 1 base at J; junction bases unmatched: 7. CDR3 sequence: CASRDGTGLNTGELFF. CDR3 DNA: TGTGCCAGCAGAGACGGGACAGGTCTGAACACCGGGGAGCTGTTTTTT.

The chain combines TRBV4-3 with TRBJ2-1; weak D call: TRBD2 (7 bases). Germline V gene sequence: CDR1 LGHNA, CDR2 YSLEER. Deletions cut 0 bases from V and 3 bases from J, with 15 bases between. The CDR3 is made up of 17 amino acids. Written as DNA, the CDR3 is TGCGCCAGCAGCCAAGATTTGGCGGGGGCCCGCTACAATGAGCAGTTCTTC. It specifies CASSQDLAGARYNEQFF.

This clonotype turned up a few times. The chain uses TRBV2 and TRBJ2-7, with D perhaps given as TRBD1 or TRBD2 (5 bases each). This CDR3 spans 12 amino acids. Between the trimmed V and J ends, which lost 4 bases and 6 bases, there was a span of 10 bases. The germline V gene has CDR1 SNHLY and CDR2 FYNNEI. The CDR3 DNA is TGTGCCAGCAGTGGGGGGTACGGCGAGCAGTACTTC. This gives the protein CASSGGYGEQYF. The whole variable domain, filled in from reference TRBV2 and TRBJ2-7, reads EPEVTQTPSHQVTQMGQEVILRCVPISNHLYFYWYRQILGQKVEFLVSFYNNEISEKSEIFDDQFSVERPDGSNFTLKIRSTKLEDSAMYFCASSGGYGEQYFGPGTRLTVT.

This sequence joins TRBV3-1 and TRBJ1-5; TRBD1 matches at 8 bases. This CDR3 contains 15 residues. V lost 3 bases, J lost 0 bases, and 1 base stayed unmatched. CDR1 and CDR2 from the germline V gene are LGHDT and YNNKEL (reference sequence). Here the CDR3 DNA reads TGTGCCAGCAGCCACGGACAGGGTAGCAATCAGCCCCAGCATTTT. Translating it yields CASSHGQGSNQPQHF.

This clonotype was observed a handful of times. The CDR3 bases are TGTGCCATCAGTGAGACAGGGAGCACTTATGGTGGTGAAGCTTTCTTT. It specifies CAISETGSTYGGEAFF. The chain links TRBV10-3 to TRBJ1-1, with a possible D match to TRBD1 (6 bases). Germline V gives CDR1 ENHRY, CDR2 SYGVKD. The CDR3 totals 16 residues. V lost 2 bases to trimming and J lost 7 bases, with 20 bases between them.

V gene TRBV4-2 combines with J gene TRBJ2-6; D possibly corresponds to TRBD1 (6 bases). Trimming left V 3 bases short and J 4 bases short, with 13 bases between. Germline CDR1 LGHNA, CDR2 YNFKEQ. The CDR3 runs 16 residues. CDR3 protein: CASSQGTPFGANVLTF. CDR3 sequence (DNA): TGTGCCAGCAGCCAGGGGACACCTTTCGGGGCCAACGTCCTGACTTTC.

This clonotype was seen a single time. The chain recombines TRBV19 with TRBJ1-2; D gene unclear. The CDR3 length is 12 residues. The V end lost 5 bases, the J end lost 1 base, and 5 bases lay between the germline ends. Germline V gene lookup returns CDR1 LNHDA and CDR2 SQIVND (reference sequence). In DNA, the CDR3 is TGTGCCAGTAGTCGTAATAACTATGGCTACACCTTC. Translation: CASSRNNYGYTF.

This rearrangement joins TRBV7-9 to TRBJ2-4; D might be TRBD1 (6 bases). CDR3 length equals 15 residues. Germline V gene lookup returns CDR1 SEHNR and CDR2 FQNEAQ (reference sequence). With 8 bases removed from V and 0 bases from J, the gap between germline ends came to 14 bases. The CDR3 bases are TGTGCCAGCCAAGGACAGATCCTAGCCAAAAACATTCAGTACTTC. Its protein is CASQGQILAKNIQYF.

This chain uses TRBV11-2 with TRBJ2-1; 11 bases agree with TRBD2. This CDR3 region has 17 residues. Germline loops: CDR1 SGHAT, CDR2 FQNNGV. After removal of 0 bases from V and 6 bases from J, the junction contained 7 bases not matched to a gene. The CDR3 DNA follows: TGTGCCAGCAGCTTAGACGGTCTAGCGGGGGGCGGCAATGAGCAGTTCTTC. Translated: CASSLDGLAGGGNEQFF.

This chain connects TRBV20-1 to TRBJ1-1; no reliable D call. CDR3 length: 14 residues. V lost 3 bases, J lost 8 bases, and 19 bases lay in between. Per germline, CDR1 DFQATT and CDR2 SNEGSKA (reference sequence). CDR3 sequence (DNA): TGCAGTGCTAGTTATTGGACGTCCGGTATAGAAGCTTTCTTT. It codes for CSASYWTSGIEAFF.

The gene calls are TRBV12-3 or TRBV12-4 and TRBJ1-2; possible D gene TRBD1, 5 bases. The CDR3 is made up of 12 amino acids. V lost 3 bases and J lost 8, with 10 bases in between. The CDR3 DNA sequence: TGTGCCAGCAGTTTGGGGCCCCTGGGCTACACCTTC. Its protein is CASSLGPLGYTF.

The V call is TRBV20-1, the J call TRBJ2-7, with 13 bases fitting TRBD2. Losses at the gene ends were 5 bases for V and 4 bases for J; bases not matched to a gene: 5. The CDR3 sequence is 14 residues long. Per germline, CDR1 DFQATT and CDR2 SNEGSKA (reference sequence). The CDR3 DNA follows: TGCAGTGCTGGTACTAGCGGGGGGGAGTACGAGCAGTACTTC. Residues: CSAGTSGGEYEQYF.

This clonotype was observed a few times. The chain combines TRBV9 with TRBJ1-2, with TRBD1 matching over 7 bases. The CDR3 extends over 15 amino acids. The germline V gene encodes CDR1 SGDLS and CDR2 YYNGEE. The V segment lost 1 base and the J segment 2 bases; nucleotides outside the gene matches: 5. The CDR3 region is CASSVMEGQNYGYTF. Written as DNA, the CDR3 is TGTGCCAGCAGCGTAATGGAGGGACAGAACTATGGCTACACCTTC. The complete variable domain, with remaining parts taken from reference TRBV9 and TRBJ1-2, reads DSGVTQTPKHLITATGQRVTLRCSPRSGDLSVYWYQQSLDQGLQFLIQYYNGEERAKGNILERFSAQQFPDLHSELNLSSLELGDSALYFCASSVMEGQNYGYTFGSGTRLTVV.

V and J are TRBV12-3 or TRBV12-4 and TRBJ2-2; D ambiguous. This CDR3 is 17 amino acids long. V was pared by 3 bases and J by 2 bases, with 16 bases between. CDR3 in DNA: TGTGCCAGCAGTTTGGTGCAAACCCTTCCTAACACCGGGGAGCTGTTTTTT. Its translation: CASSLVQTLPNTGELFF.

There are a few counts of this clonotype. The rearrangement uses TRBV9 and TRBJ2-4; 9 bases fit TRBD1. The CDR3 covers 14 residues. CDR1 is SGDLS and CDR2 is YYNGEE in the germline V gene. Unmatched junction bases numbered 5, after V lost 4 bases and J lost 6 bases. CDR3 protein: CASSPRTGVNIQYF. CDR3 in DNA: TGTGCCAGCAGCCCCCGGACAGGGGTAAACATTCAGTACTTC.

This clonotype has a handful of counts. This chain connects TRBV12-3 or TRBV12-4 to TRBJ1-2; 10 positions agree with TRBD1. With 7 bases clipped from V and 3 bases from J, the junction kept 11 bases outside the gene matches. The CDR3 runs 16 residues. The CDR3 DNA follows: TGTGCCAGCACCGACCGGGACAGGGGCTGGTACTATGGCTACACCTTC. Encoded protein: CASTDRDRGWYYGYTF.

On this clonotype itself: An end of the junction does not agree with germline; a read error may underlie this. The chain is built from TRBV9 and TRBJ2-5; TRBD1 is a possible D gene (6 bases). Germline lookup yields CDR1 SGDLS and CDR2 YYNGEE. The CDR3 covers 15 residues. CDR3 region: CASSTGQPSLETPYF. The CDR3 coding sequence is TGTGCCAGCAGCACCGGACAGCCCTCCCTTGAGACCCCGTACTTC. The complete variable domain, with remaining parts taken from reference TRBV9 and TRBJ2-5, reads DSGVTQTPKHLITATGQRVTLRCSPRSGDLSVYWYQQSLDQGLQFLIQYYNGEERAKGNILERFSAQQFPDLHSELNLSSLELGDSALYFCASSTGQPSLETPYFGPGTRLLVL.

The chain is built from TRBV7-9 and TRBJ2-5; TRBD1 matches 7 bases. Trimming took 8 bases from V and 2 from J; bases not matched to a gene: 2. CDR3 length: 12 amino acids. Germline values: CDR1 SEHNR, CDR2 FQNEAQ (reference sequence). CDR3 loop: CASRDSQETQYF. The CDR3 DNA follows: TGTGCCAGCCGGGACAGTCAAGAGACCCAGTACTTC.